The 25 T cell receptor beta chains below come from one sample, sequenced in a study of CD4 T cell repertoires in COVID-19. Method: immunoSEQ multiplex PCR; TCRdb's copy keeps in-frame clones and lacks some. The sample consists of about 75,000 clones, 83% of them appearing once. Here the sequenced sample was CD4+ T cells from peripheral blood, taken after recovery from COVID-19. The receptors were sampled from a human donor who had COVID-19.

The gene calls are TRBV27 and TRBJ1-2; D not certain. CDR1 and CDR2 (germline): MNHEY, SMNVEV (reference sequence). This CDR3 comprises 12 residues. Trimming left V 0 bases short and J 8 bases short, with 7 bases between. The CDR3 loop is CASSLSGKGYTF. CDR3 DNA: TGTGCCAGCAGTTTATCAGGGAAAGGCTACACCTTC.

V and J are TRBV5-1 and TRBJ2-7; D tentatively fits TRBD1 or TRBD2 (5 bases each). Trimming removed 0 bases from V and 0 bases from J, with 13 bases in between. Germline CDR1 SGHRS, CDR2 YFSETQ. This CDR3 is 16 amino acids long. CDR3 sequence reads: CASSLDGTESSYEQYF. Written as DNA, the CDR3 is TGCGCCAGCAGCTTGGACGGGACCGAAAGCTCCTACGAGCAGTACTTC.

The chain employs TRBV3-1 (or the pseudogene TRBV3-2) and TRBJ2-1, with D perhaps matching TRBD2 (6 bases). Trimming took off 1 base at V and 3 bases at J, with 10 bases between the two ends. CDR1 and CDR2 from the germline V gene are LGHDT and YNNKEL (reference sequence). This CDR3 spans 15 amino acids. CDR3 sequence: CASSQAGVIYNEQFF. The CDR3 coding sequence is TGTGCCAGCAGCCAAGCGGGGGTCATCTACAATGAGCAGTTCTTC.

This clone was picked up one time. The rearrangement joins TRBV11-2 to TRBJ2-2; D gene uncertain. V lost 1 base and J 1 base, leaving 13 bases between the germline ends. Germline V gene data show CDR1 as SGHAT and CDR2 as FQNNGV. The CDR3 runs to 17 residues. The CDR3 nucleotides are TGTGCCAGCAGCTTAGGACACAGATCTGGGAACACCGGGGAGCTGTTTTTT. Translation: CASSLGHRSGNTGELFF.

The gene calls are TRBV6-5 and TRBJ1-1; TRBD1 matches 7 bases. The CDR3 is 14 residues long. J gave up 3 bases and V 6 bases, and 7 bases lay outside the gene matches. The germline CDR1 and CDR2 sequences are MNHEY and SVGAGI. CDR3 amino acids: CASRETGRDTEAFF. Here the CDR3 DNA reads TGTGCCAGCAGAGAGACAGGGAGGGACACTGAAGCTTTCTTT.

The chain uses TRBV5-1 and TRBJ1-2; no clear D gene. V was clipped by 5 bases and J by 3 bases, with 11 bases between them. Germline CDR1 reads SGHRS; CDR2 reads YFSETQ. The CDR3 extends over 13 amino acids. The CDR3 DNA follows: TGCGCCAGCAGTCTAGATCCATACTATGGCTACACCTTC. Translated, it gives CASSLDPYYGYTF. Supplemented by reference TRBV5-1 and TRBJ1-2, the full variable domain reads KAGVTQTPRYLIKTRGQQVTLSCSPISGHRSVSWYQQTPGQGLQFLFEYFSETQRNKGNFPGRFSGRQFSNSRSEMNVSTLELGDSALYLCASSLDPYYGYTFGSGTRLTVV.

The chain joins TRBV28 to TRBJ2-1; 9 positions agree with TRBD2. V lost 5 bases, J lost 5 bases, and 7 bases stayed unmatched. This CDR3 has 15 residues. Germline V CDR1 and CDR2: MDHEN, SYDVKM. CDR3 coding DNA: TGTGCCAGCAGTCCGAGCGGGAGGCCCAACAATGAGCAGTTCTTC. Its protein product is CASSPSGRPNNEQFF.

The gene calls are TRBV2 and TRBJ1-3; D is uncertain. V lost 6 bases and J 7 bases, leaving 4 bases between the germline ends. The length of the CDR3 is 10 residues. Germline V gives CDR1 SNHLY, CDR2 FYNNEI. In nucleotides, the CDR3 is TGTGCCAGCAGGGACAACACCATATATTTT. Residues: CASRDNTIYF.

The chain employs TRBV7-2 and TRBJ2-7; no firm D call. The CDR3 has 12 amino acids. Germline assignment: CDR1 SGHTA and CDR2 FQGNSA. V was trimmed by 3 bases and J by 3 bases, leaving 6 bases between them. The CDR3 nucleotides read TGTGCCAGCAGCTTGGACCTCTACGAGCAGTACTTC. Translation gives CASSLDLYEQYF.

This clone was detected only a few times. The chain joins TRBV6-5 to TRBJ1-2, with a weak D call TRBD1 (6 bases). The V gene lost 6 bases and the J gene lost 8 bases, with 16 bases spanning the gap. The CDR3 runs to 13 residues. Per the germline V gene, CDR1 is MNHEY and CDR2 is SVGAGI. The CDR3 sequence: CASRSTGSGGYTF. Written as DNA, the CDR3 is TGTGCCAGCAGGTCCACAGGGAGTGGAGGCTACACCTTC.

The CDR3 coding sequence is TGTGCCAGCAGATTCCCCTTGCAGGGAACTGAAGCTTTCTTT. Translation: CASRFPLQGTEAFF. The V call is TRBV28, the J call TRBJ1-1, with D perhaps matching TRBD1 (5 bases). Germline CDR1 is MDHEN and CDR2 is SYDVKM. Trimming left V 6 bases short and J 5 bases short, with 16 bases between. This CDR3 spans 14 amino acids.

This clone showed up just a few times. The chain carries TRBV2 and TRBJ1-5, with unresolved D. Germline CDR1 reads SNHLY; CDR2 reads FYNNEI. The CDR3 is 15 amino acids. V was pared by 7 bases and J by 1 base, with 14 bases between. The CDR3 nucleotides are TGTGCCAGCACCTCCCGCACGACCAGCAATCAGCCCCAGCATTTT. This gives the protein CASTSRTTSNQPQHF.

The chain employs TRBV14 and TRBJ2-2, with D possibly being TRBD2 (6 bases). The V gene lost 2 bases and the J gene lost 6 bases, with 10 bases spanning the gap. This CDR3 spans 14 amino acids. Germline CDR1 SGHDN, CDR2 FVKESK. The CDR3 DNA reads TGTGCCAGCAGCCAATCTCGACTAGCCGGGGAGCTGTTTTTT. Its protein is CASSQSRLAGELFF.

The chain joins TRBV6-5 to TRBJ2-5, with D unresolved. Germline values: CDR1 MNHEY, CDR2 SVGAGI. V dropped 8 bases and J dropped 5 bases, with 9 bases sitting between them. There are 11 residues in the CDR3. CDR3 loop: CASEWAETQYF. The CDR3 DNA is TGTGCCAGCGAGTGGGCGGAGACCCAGTACTTC.

This clone was detected a few times. This sequence joins TRBV7-9 and TRBJ1-3; D possibly corresponds to TRBD1 (6 bases). V gave up 5 bases and J gave up 0 bases, with 14 bases separating them. Germline V gene data show CDR1 as SEHNR and CDR2 as FQNEAQ (reference sequence). The CDR3 spans 16 residues. CDR3 protein: CASSVDSPTSGNTIYF. CDR3 bases: TGTGCCAGCAGCGTGGACAGCCCAACCTCTGGAAACACCATATATTTT.

The chain links TRBV19 to TRBJ1-6; the match to TRBD1 covers 10 bases. CDR1 and CDR2 from the germline V gene are LNHDA and SQIVND (reference sequence). The CDR3 is 16 residues long. The junction had 2 bases not matched to a gene; V was cut back by 4 bases and J by 2 bases. The CDR3, as DNA: TGTGCCAGTAGTACAGGGACAGGGGCCTATAATTCACCCCTCCACTTT. It specifies CASSTGTGAYNSPLHF.

V gene TRBV19 combines with J gene TRBJ2-2, with D possibly TRBD1 on 7 matching bases. V was cut by 9 bases and J by 7 bases, with 18 bases left in between. Germline CDR1 reads LNHDA; CDR2 reads SQIVND (reference sequence). The CDR3 contains 14 residues. DNA of the CDR3: TGTGCCAGCGCTCAGAGACAGGGAGGCGGGGAGCTGTTTTTT. Residues: CASAQRQGGGELFF. The entire variable domain, with the rest obtained from reference TRBV19 and TRBJ2-2, is as follows: DGGITQSPKYLFRKEGQNVTLSCEQNLNHDAMYWYRQDPGQGLRLIYYSQIVNDFQKGDIAEGYSVSREKKESFPLTVTSAQKNPTAFYLCASAQRQGGGELFFGEGSRLTVL.

The V gene is TRBV28, the J gene TRBJ2-4, with D possibly being TRBD2 (5 bases). V was pared by 6 bases and J by 3 bases, with 18 bases between. Germline CDR1 MDHEN, CDR2 SYDVKM. This CDR3 has 16 residues. DNA of the CDR3: TGTGCCAGCAGCTCAATAACCGGGGATGGCAAAAACATTCAGTACTTC. This translates into CASSSITGDGKNIQYF.

This clone was seen a few times. The rearrangement uses TRBV5-4 and TRBJ1-1; D is uncertain. The CDR3 length is 12 residues. Germline CDR1 and CDR2: SGHNT and YYREEE (reference sequence). V was cut by 1 base and J by 8 bases, with 9 bases left in between. CDR3 DNA: TGTGCCAGCAGCTTGCCCCCCGGGGAAGCTTTCTTT. Amino acids: CASSLPPGEAFF.

J is TRBJ1-5 and V is TRBV18; D call uncertain. Germline assignment: CDR1 KGHSH and CDR2 LQKENI. This CDR3 spans 13 amino acids. V lost 7 bases to trimming and J lost 6 bases, with 13 bases between them. In DNA, the CDR3 is TGTGCCAGCTTCCAGGAATTCGGTCAGCCCCAGCATTTT. Translating gives CASFQEFGQPQHF.

The V call is TRBV28, the J call TRBJ2-7; the D call may be TRBD1 or TRBD2 (5 bases each). V lost 3 bases and J 5 bases, leaving 17 bases between the germline ends. CDR3 length equals 15 residues. CDR1 and CDR2 from the germline V gene are MDHEN and SYDVKM. The DNA of the CDR3 is TGTGCCAGCAGTTTTCAAACTCCCGGGGCGGACGAGCAGTACTTC. Encoded protein: CASSFQTPGADEQYF.

The genes are TRBV4-1 and TRBJ1-5; D not certain. CDR1 and CDR2 from the germline V gene are MGHRA and YSYEKL. V lost 3 bases to trimming and J lost 0 bases, with 6 bases between them. The CDR3 has 14 residues. The CDR3 region is CASSQGSSNQPQHF. CDR3 nucleotide sequence: TGCGCCAGCAGCCAGGGTTCTAGCAATCAGCCCCAGCATTTT.

The CDR3 nucleotides are TGCAGCGGCGGGGAAACTGGCTACACCTTC. Residues: CSGGETGYTF. The rearrangement uses TRBV29-1 and TRBJ1-2; D gene ambiguous. This CDR3 is 10 amino acids long. Germline V gene data show CDR1 as SQVTM and CDR2 as ANQGSEA. V lost 7 bases to trimming and J lost 7 bases, with 10 bases between them.

The gene calls are TRBV7-2 and TRBJ2-1; TRBD2 matches at 7 bases. This CDR3 contains 12 residues. Germline CDR1 and CDR2: SGHTA and FQGNSA. V lost 5 bases, J lost 11 bases, and 6 bases stayed unmatched. CDR3 coding DNA: TGTGCCAGCAGCACCGCTAGCGGTCAGCAGTTCTTC. Its translation: CASSTASGQQFF.

This chain connects TRBV19 to TRBJ2-6; D possibly corresponds to TRBD1 (6 bases). CDR3 length: 16 amino acids. V was cut by 8 bases and J by 0 bases, with 14 bases left in between. CDR1 LNHDA and CDR2 SQIVND come from the germline V gene (reference sequence). The CDR3 loop is CASFGGRLSGANVLTF. CDR3 bases: TGTGCCAGTTTTGGGGGCCGCCTCTCTGGGGCCAACGTCCTGACTTTC.